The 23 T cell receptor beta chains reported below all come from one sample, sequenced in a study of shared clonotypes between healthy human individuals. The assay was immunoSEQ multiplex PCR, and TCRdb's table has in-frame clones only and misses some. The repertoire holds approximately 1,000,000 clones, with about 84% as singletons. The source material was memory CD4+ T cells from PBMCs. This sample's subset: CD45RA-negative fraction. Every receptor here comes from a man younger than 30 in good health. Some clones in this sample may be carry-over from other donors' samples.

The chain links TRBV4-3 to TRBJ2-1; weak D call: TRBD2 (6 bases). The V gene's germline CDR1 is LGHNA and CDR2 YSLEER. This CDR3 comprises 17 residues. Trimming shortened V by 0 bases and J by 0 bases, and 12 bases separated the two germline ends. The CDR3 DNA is TGCGCCAGCAGCCAAGACCGCGGGACCAGCTCCTACAATGAGCAGTTCTTC. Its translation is CASSQDRGTSSYNEQFF.

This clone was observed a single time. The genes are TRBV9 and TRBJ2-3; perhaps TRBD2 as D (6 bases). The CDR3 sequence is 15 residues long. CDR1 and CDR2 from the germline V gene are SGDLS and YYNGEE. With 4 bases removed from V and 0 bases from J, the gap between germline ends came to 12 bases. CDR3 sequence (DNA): TGTGCCAGCAGCACTGCTAGCGCGAGCACAGATACGCAGTATTTT. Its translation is CASSTASASTDTQYF.

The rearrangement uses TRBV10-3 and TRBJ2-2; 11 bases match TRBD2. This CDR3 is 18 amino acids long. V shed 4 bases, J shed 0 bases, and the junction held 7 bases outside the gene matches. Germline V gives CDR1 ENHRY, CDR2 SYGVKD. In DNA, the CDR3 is TGTGCCATCAGTGGAGGGACTAGCGGCCCCCCGAACACCGGGGAGCTGTTTTTT. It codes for CAISGGTSGPPNTGELFF.

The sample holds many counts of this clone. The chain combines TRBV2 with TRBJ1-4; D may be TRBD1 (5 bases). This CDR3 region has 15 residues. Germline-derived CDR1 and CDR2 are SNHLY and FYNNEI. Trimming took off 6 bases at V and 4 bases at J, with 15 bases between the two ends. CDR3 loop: CASRAWDGFNEKLFF. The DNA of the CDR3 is TGTGCCAGCAGAGCCTGGGACGGTTTTAATGAAAAACTGTTTTTT.

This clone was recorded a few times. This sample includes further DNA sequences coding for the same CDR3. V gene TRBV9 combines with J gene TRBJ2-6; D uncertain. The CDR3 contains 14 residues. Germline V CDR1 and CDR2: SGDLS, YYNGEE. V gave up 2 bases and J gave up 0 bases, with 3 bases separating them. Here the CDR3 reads CASSVDSGANVLTF. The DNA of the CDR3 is TGTGCCAGCAGCGTGGACTCTGGGGCCAACGTCCTGACTTTC.

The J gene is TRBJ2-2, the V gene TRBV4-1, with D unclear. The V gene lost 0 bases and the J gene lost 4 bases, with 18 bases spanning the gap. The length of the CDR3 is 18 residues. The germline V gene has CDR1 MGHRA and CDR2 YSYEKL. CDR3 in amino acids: CASSQDRRDSKFTGELFF. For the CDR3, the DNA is TGCGCCAGCAGCCAAGATCGACGAGACTCAAAATTCACCGGGGAGCTGTTTTTT.

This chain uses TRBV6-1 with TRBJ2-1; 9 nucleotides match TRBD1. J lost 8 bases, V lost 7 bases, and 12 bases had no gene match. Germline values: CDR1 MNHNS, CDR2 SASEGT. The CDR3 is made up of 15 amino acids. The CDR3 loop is CASIRRNRGLDEQFF. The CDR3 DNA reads TGTGCCAGCATTAGGAGGAACAGGGGGCTCGATGAGCAGTTCTTC.

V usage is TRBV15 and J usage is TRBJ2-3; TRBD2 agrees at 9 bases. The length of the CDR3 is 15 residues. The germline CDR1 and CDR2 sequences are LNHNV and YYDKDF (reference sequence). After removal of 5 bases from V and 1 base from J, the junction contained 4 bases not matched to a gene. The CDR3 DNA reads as TGTGCCACCAGCGCGCGACTAGCGGGCACAGATACGCAGTATTTT. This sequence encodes CATSARLAGTDTQYF.

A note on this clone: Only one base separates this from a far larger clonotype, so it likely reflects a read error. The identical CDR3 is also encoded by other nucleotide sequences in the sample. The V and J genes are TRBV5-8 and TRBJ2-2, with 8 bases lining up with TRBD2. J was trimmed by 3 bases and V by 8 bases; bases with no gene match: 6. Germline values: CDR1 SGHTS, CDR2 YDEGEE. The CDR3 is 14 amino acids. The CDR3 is CASRTGLDTGELFF. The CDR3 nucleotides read TGTGCCAGTAGGACGGGACTAGACACCGGGGAGCTGTTTTTT.

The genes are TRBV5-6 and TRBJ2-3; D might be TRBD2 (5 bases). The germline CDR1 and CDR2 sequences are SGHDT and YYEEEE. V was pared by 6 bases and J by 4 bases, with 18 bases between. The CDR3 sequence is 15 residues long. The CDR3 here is CASTYSPGWSDTQYF. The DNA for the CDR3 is TGTGCCAGCACCTATAGTCCGGGGTGGTCAGATACGCAGTATTTT.

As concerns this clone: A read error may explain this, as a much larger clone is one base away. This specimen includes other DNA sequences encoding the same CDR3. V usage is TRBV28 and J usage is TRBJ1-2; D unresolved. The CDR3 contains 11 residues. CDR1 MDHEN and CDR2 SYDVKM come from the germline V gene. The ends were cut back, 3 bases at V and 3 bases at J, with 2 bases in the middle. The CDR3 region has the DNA TGTGCCAGCAGTTTGCACTATGGCTACACCTTC. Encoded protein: CASSLHYGYTF.

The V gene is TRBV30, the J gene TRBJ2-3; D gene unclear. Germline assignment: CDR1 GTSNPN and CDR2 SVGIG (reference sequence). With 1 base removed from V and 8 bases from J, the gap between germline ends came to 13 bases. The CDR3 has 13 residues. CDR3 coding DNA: TGTGCCTGGAGTGGGCTGGATCTGGGTACGCAGTATTTT. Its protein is CAWSGLDLGTQYF.

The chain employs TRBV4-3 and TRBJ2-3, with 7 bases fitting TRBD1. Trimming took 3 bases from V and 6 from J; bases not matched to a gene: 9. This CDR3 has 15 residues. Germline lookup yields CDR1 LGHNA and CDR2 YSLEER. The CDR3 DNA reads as TGCGCCAGCAGCCACCAGAGAACAGGGGCCGATACGCAGTATTTT. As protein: CASSHQRTGADTQYF.

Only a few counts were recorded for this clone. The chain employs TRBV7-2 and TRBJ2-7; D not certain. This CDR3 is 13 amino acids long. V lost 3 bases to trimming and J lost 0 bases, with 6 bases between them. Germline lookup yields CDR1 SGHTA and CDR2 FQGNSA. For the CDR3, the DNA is TGTGCCAGCAGCTTCCAGAGCTCCTACGAGCAGTACTTC. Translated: CASSFQSSYEQYF. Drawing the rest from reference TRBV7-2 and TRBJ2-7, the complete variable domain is GAGVSQSPSNKVTEKGKDVELRCDPISGHTALYWYRQSLGQGLEFLIYFQGNSAPDKSGLPSDRFSAERTGGSVSTLTIQRTQQEDSAVYLCASSFQSSYEQYFGPGTRLTVT.

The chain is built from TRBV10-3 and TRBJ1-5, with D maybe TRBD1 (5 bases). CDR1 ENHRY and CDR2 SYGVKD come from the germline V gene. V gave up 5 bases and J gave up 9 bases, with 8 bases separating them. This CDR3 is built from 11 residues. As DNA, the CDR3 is TGTGCCATCAGTAATCAGGGGCCCCAGCATTTT. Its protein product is CAISNQGPQHF.

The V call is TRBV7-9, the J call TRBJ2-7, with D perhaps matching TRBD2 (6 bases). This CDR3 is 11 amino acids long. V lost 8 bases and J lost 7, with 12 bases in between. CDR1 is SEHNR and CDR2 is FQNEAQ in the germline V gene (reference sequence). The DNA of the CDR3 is TGTGCCAGCGGGAGCGCGGGGGAGCAGTACTTC. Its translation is CASGSAGEQYF.

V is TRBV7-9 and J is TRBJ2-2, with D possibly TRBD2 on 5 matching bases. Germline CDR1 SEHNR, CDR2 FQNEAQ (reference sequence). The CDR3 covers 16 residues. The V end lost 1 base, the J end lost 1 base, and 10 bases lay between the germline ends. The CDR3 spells CASSLGSGRNTGELFF. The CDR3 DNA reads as TGTGCCAGCAGCTTAGGGAGCGGTCGGAACACCGGGGAGCTGTTTTTT.

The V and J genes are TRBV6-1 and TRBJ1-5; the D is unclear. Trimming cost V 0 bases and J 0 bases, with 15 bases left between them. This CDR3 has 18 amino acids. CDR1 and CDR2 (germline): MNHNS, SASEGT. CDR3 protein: CASSEALYGQNSNQPQHF. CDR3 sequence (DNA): TGTGCCAGCAGTGAAGCGCTTTACGGGCAGAATAGCAATCAGCCCCAGCATTTT.

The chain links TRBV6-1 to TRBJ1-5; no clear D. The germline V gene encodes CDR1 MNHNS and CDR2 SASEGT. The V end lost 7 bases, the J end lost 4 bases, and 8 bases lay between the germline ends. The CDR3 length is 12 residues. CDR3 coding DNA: TGTGCCAGCACAGACGGTAATCAGCCCCAGCATTTT. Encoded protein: CASTDGNQPQHF.

CDR3 residues: CASQSGQGDEQFF. In DNA form, the CDR3 reads TGTGCCAGCCAATCGGGACAGGGGGATGAGCAGTTCTTC. The rearrangement uses TRBV28 and TRBJ2-1, with 11 bases lining up with TRBD1. The CDR3 sequence is 13 residues long. Trimming cost V 8 bases and J 8 bases; bases outside gene matches: 5. In germline, CDR1 is MDHEN, CDR2 SYDVKM.

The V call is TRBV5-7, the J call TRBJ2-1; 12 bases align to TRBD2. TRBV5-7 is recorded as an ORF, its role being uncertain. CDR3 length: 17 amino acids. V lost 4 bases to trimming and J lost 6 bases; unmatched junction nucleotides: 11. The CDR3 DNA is TGTGCCAGCAGCCCTATTATTACTAGCGGGAGGATCAATGAGCAGTTCTTC. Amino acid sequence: CASSPIITSGRINEQFF.

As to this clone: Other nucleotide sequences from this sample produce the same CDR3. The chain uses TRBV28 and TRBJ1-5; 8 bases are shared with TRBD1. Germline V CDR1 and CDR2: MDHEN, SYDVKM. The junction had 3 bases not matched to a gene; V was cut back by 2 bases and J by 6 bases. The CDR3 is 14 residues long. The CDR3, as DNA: TGTGCCAGCAGTTTAACAGGGGGAGGTCAGCCCCAGCATTTT. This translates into CASSLTGGGQPQHF. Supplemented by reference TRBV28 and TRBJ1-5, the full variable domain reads DVKVTQSSRYLVKRTGEKVFLECVQDMDHENMFWYRQDPGLGLRLIYFSYDVKMKEKGDIPEGYSVSREKKERFSLILESASTNQTSMYLCASSLTGGGQPQHFGDGTRLSIL.

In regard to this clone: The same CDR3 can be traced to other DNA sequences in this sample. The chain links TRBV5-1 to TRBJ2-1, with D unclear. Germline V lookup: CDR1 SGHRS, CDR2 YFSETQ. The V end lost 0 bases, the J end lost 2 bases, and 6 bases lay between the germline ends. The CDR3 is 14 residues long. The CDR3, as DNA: TGCGCCAGCAGCTTGGAAGCTACCTACAATGAGCAGTTCTTC. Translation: CASSLEATYNEQFF.